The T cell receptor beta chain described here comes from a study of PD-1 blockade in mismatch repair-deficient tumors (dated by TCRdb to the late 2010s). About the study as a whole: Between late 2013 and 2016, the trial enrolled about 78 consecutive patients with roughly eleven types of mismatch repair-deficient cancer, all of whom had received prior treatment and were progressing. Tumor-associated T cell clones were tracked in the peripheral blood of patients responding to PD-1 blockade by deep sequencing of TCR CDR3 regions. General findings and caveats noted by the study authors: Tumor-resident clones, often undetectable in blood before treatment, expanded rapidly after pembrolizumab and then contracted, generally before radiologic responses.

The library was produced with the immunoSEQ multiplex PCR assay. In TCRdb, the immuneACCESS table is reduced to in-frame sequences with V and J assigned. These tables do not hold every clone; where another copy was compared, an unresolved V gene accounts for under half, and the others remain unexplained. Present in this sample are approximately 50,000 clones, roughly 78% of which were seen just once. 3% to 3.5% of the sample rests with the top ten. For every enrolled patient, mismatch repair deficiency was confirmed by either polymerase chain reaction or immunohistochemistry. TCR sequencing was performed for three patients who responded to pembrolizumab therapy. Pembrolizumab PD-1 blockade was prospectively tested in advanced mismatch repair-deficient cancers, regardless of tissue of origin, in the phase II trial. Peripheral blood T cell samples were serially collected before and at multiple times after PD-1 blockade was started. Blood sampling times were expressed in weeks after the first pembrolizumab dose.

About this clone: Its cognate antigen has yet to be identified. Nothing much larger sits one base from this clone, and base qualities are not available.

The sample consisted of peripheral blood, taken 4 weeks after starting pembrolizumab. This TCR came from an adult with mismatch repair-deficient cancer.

CDR3 protein: CASTTEGLRDTEAFF. The DNA sequence reads TGTGCCAGCACCACCGAGGGGTTGAGGGACACTGAAGCTTTCTTT. The chain was built from TRBV7-2 and TRBJ1-1; a weak D assignment points to TRBD1 (5 bases agree). Trimming costs V 7 bases and J 3 bases, and their ends lie 18 bases apart. Reading from cysteine to phenylalanine, the CDR3 counts 15 amino acids. CDR3 DNA only is kept here, 45 bases in frame from base 1. Based on the germline V gene, the CDR1 and CDR2 sequences are SGHTA and FQGNSA.